This T cell receptor beta chain was retrieved from a study of blood T cell repertoires in COVID-19. Study-wide background: Acute-phase and convalescent COVID-19 samples originated in the United States, Italy and Spain. From T cells, B-cell-depleted T cells, or PBMCs came the material, which was cDNA or gDNA.

Original data processing: Cell counts per sample came from amplifying reference gene primers. Only in-frame clones appear in the TCRdb table, and some are missing; sequencing was by immunoSEQ multiplex PCR. V and J calls and clone size follow that table, whereas D and trimming were derived from the DNA. The sample yields some 120,000 clones, more than 60% seen once. CDR1 and CDR2 (germline): MDHEN, SYDVKM. The ends were cut back, 2 bases at V and 5 bases at J, with 18 bases in the middle. CDR3 size: 16 residues. The specimen sequenced was peripheral blood. The rearrangement links TRBV28 to TRBJ1-2; the D gene is possibly TRBD1 (5 bases). This sequence was found in a woman in her 70s with acute or convalescent COVID-19. Here the CDR3 DNA reads TGTGCCAGCAGTTTACCCAACTTCCCCACAGGTTATGGCTACACCTTC. Translated, it gives CASSLPNFPTGYGYTF.